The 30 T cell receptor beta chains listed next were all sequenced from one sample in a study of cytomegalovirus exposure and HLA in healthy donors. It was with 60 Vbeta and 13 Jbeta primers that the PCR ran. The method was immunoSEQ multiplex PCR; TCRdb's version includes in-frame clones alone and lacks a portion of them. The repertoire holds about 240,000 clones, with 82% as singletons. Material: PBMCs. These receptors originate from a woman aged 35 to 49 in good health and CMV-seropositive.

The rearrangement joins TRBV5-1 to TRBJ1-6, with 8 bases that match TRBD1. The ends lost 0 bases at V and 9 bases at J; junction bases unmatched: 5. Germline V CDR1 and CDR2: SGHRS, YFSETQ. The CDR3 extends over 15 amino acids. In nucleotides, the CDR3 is TGCGCCAGCAGCTTGGGGGACAGGCTTGGTTCACCCCTCCACTTT. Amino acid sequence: CASSLGDRLGSPLHF.

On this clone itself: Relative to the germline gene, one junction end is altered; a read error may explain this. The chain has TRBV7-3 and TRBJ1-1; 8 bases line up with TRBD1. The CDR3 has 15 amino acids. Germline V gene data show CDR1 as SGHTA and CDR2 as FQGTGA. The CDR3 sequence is CSSSPSGTGNTEAFF. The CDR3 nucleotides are TGTTCCAGCAGCCCCTCCGGGACAGGGAACACTGAAGCTTTCTTT.

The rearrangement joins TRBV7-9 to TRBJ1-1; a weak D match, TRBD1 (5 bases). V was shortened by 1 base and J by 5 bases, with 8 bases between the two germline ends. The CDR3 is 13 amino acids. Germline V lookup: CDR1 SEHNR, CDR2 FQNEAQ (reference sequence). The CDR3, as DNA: TGTGCCAGCAGCTTAGATGGGGGGACTGAAGCTTTCTTT. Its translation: CASSLDGGTEAFF.

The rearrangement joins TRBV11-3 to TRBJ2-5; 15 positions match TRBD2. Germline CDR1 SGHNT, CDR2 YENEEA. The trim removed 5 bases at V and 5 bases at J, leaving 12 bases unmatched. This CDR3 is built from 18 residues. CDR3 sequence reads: CASSRKTLGTSGRETQYF. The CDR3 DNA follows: TGTGCCAGCAGCCGAAAAACGTTAGGGACTAGCGGGAGGGAGACCCAGTACTTC. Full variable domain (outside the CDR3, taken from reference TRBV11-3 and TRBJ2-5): EAGVVQSPRYKIIEKKQPVAFWCNPISGHNTLYWYLQNLGQGPELLIRYENEEAVDDSQLPKDRFSAERLKGVDSTLKIQPAELGDSAVYLCASSRKTLGTSGRETQYFGPGTRLLVL.

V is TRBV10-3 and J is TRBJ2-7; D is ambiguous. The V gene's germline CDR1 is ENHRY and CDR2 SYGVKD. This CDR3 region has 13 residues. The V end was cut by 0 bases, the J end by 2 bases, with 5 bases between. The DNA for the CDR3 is TGTGCCATCAGTGAGTCGATAGCCTACGAGCAGTACTTC. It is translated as CAISESIAYEQYF.

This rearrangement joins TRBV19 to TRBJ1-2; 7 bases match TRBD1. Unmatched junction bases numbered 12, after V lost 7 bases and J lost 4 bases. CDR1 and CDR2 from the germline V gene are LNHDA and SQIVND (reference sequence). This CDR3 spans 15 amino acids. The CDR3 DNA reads TGTGCCAGTACCCGAAGGAGGGACAGCGTCTATGGCTACACCTTC. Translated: CASTRRRDSVYGYTF.

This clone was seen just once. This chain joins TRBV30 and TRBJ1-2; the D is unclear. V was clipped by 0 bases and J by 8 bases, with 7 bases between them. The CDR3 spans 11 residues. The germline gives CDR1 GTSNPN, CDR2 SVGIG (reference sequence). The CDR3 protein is CAWSVGIGYTF. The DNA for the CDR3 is TGTGCCTGGAGTGTCGGTATAGGCTACACCTTC.

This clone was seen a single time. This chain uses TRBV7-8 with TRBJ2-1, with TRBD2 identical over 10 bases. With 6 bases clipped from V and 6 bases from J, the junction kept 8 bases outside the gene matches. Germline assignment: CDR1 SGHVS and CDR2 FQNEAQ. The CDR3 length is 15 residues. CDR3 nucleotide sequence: TGTGCCAGCAGTTCGCCGGGACTAGCGACCAATGAGCAGTTCTTC. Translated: CASSSPGLATNEQFF.

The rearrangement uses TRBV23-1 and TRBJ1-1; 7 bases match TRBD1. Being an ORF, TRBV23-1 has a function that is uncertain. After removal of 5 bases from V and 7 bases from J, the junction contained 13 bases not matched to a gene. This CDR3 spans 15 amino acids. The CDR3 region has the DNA TGCGCCAGCAGTTCACAGCACCGGACAGGCGATGAAGCTTTCTTT. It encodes CASSSQHRTGDEAFF.

CDR3 residues: CASSYSGERTEAFF. DNA of the CDR3: TGTGCCAGCAGTTACTCCGGGGAACGGACTGAAGCTTTCTTT. The rearrangement joins TRBV6-6 to TRBJ1-1; D unresolved. Germline lookup yields CDR1 MNHNY and CDR2 SVGAGI (reference sequence). V was trimmed by 0 bases and J by 5 bases, leaving 10 bases between them. This CDR3 is built from 14 residues.

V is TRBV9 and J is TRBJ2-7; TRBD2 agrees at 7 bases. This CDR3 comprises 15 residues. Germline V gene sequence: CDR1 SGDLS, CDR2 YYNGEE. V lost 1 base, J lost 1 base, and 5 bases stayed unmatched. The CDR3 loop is CASSVREGGSYEQYF. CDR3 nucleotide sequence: TGTGCCAGCAGCGTAAGGGAGGGAGGTTCCTACGAGCAGTACTTC.

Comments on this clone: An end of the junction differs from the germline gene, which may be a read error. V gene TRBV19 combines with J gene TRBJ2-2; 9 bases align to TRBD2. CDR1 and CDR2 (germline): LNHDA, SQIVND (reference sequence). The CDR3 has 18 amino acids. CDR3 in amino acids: CASSPGTSSPPNTGGLFF. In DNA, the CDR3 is TGTGCCAGTAGCCCCGGGACTAGCAGCCCCCCGAACACCGGGGGGCTGTTTTTT. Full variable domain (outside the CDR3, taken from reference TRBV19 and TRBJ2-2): DGGITQSPKYLFRKEGQNVTLSCEQNLNHDAMYWYRQDPGQGLRLIYYSQIVNDFQKGDIAEGYSVSREKKESFPLTVTSAQKNPTAFYLCASSPGTSSPPNTGGLFFGEGSRLTVL.

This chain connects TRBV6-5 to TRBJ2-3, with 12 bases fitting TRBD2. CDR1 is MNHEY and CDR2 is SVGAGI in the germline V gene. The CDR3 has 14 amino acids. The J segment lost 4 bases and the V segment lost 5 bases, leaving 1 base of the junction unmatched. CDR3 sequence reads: CASSLAGGSDTQYF. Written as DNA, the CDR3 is TGTGCCAGCAGTCTAGCGGGAGGGTCAGATACGCAGTATTTT.

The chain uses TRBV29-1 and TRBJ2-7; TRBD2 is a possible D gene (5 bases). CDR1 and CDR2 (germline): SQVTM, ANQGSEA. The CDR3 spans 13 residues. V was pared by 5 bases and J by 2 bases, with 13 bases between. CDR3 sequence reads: CSVTSTGAYEQYF. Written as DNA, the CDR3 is TGCAGCGTTACCTCGACCGGGGCCTACGAGCAGTACTTC.

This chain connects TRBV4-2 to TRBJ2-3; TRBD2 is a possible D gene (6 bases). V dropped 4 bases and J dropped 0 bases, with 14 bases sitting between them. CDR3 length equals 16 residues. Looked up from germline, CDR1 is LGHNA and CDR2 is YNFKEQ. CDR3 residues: CASSRHLSGSTDTQYF. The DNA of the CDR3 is TGTGCCAGCAGCCGCCACCTTAGCGGTAGCACAGATACGCAGTATTTT.

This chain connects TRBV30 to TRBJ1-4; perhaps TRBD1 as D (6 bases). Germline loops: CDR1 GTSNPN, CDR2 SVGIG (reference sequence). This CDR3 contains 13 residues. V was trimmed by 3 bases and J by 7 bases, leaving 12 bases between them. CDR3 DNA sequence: TGTGCCTGGAGAAACAAGGGGGTTGAAAAACTGTTTTTT. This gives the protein CAWRNKGVEKLFF.

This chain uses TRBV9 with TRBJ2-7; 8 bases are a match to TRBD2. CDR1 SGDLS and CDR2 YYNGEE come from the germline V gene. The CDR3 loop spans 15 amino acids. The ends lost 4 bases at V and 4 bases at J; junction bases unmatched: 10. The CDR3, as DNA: TGTGCCAGCAGCCCGGACCCCAGCGGGAGTTACGAGCAGTACTTC. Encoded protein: CASSPDPSGSYEQYF.

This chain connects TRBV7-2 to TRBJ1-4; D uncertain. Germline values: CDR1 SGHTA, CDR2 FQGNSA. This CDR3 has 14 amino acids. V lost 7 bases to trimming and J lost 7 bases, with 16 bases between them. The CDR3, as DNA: TGTGCCAGCACTCCCGGGATTTGGGGTGAAAAACTGTTTTTT. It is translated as CASTPGIWGEKLFF.

The CDR3 spells CASSQWNRDHEQYF. The CDR3 region has the DNA TGTGCCAGCAGCCAATGGAACAGGGACCACGAGCAGTACTTC. The V gene is TRBV5-4, the J gene TRBJ2-7; possibly TRBD1 for D (6 bases). The CDR3 extends over 14 amino acids. CDR1 and CDR2 from the germline V gene are SGHNT and YYREEE (reference sequence). Trimming left V 4 bases short and J 5 bases short, with 16 bases between.

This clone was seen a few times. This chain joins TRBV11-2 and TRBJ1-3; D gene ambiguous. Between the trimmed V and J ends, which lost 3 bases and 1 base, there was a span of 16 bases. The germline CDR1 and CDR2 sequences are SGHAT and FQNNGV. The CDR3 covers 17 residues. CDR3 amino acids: CASSFRGGRPSGNTIYF. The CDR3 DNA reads TGTGCCAGCAGCTTTCGTGGTGGCAGGCCTTCTGGAAACACCATATATTTT.

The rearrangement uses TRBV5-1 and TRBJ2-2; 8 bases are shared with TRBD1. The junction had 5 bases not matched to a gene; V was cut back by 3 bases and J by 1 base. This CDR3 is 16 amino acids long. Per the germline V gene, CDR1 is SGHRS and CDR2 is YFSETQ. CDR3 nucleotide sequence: TGCGCCAGCAGCTCTCGGACAGGGAAGAACACCGGGGAGCTGTTTTTT. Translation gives CASSSRTGKNTGELFF.

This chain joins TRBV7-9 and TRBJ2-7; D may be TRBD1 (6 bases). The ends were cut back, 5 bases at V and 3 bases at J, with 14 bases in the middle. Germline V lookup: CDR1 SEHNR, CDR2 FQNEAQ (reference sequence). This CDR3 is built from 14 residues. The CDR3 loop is CASSPGNRDYEQYF. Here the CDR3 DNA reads TGTGCCAGCAGCCCTGGAAACAGGGACTACGAGCAGTACTTC. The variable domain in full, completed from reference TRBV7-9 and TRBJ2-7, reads DTGVSQNPRHKITKRGQNVTFRCDPISEHNRLYWYRQTLGQGPEFLTYFQNEAQLEKSRLLSDRFSAERPKGSFSTLEIQRTEQGDSAMYLCASSPGNRDYEQYFGPGTRLTVT.

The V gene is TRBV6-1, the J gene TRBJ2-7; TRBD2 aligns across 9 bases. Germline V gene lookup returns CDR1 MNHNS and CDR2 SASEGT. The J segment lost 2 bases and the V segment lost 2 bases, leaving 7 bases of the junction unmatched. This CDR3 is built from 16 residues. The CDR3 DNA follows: TGTGCCAGCAGTGAAAGGCCAGGCGGGGGGGCCTACGAGCAGTACTTC. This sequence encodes CASSERPGGGAYEQYF.

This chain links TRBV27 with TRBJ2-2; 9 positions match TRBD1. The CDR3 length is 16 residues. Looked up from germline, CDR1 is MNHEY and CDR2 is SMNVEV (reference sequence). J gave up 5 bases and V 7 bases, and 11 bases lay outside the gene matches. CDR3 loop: CASTAPGTGITGELFF. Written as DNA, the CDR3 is TGTGCCAGCACCGCTCCCGGGACAGGGATTACCGGGGAGCTGTTTTTT.

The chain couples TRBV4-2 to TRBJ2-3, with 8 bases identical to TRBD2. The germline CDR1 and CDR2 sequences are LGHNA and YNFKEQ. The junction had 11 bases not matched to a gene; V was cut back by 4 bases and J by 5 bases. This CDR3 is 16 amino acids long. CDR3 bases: TGTGCCAGCAGCCGCAACCCAAGCGGGGGCGTAGATACGCAGTATTTT. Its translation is CASSRNPSGGVDTQYF.

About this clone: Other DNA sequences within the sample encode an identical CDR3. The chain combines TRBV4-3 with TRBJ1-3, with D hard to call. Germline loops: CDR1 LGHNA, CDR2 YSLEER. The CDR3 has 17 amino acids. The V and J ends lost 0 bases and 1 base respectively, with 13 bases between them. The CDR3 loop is CASSQDRYRGSGNTIYF. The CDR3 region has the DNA TGCGCCAGCAGCCAAGATAGGTACCGAGGTTCTGGAAACACCATATATTTT.

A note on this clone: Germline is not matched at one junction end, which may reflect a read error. In DNA, the CDR3 is TGTGCCAGCTCACCCGGGACTAGCGGGGGGGATTTT. This sequence encodes CASSPGTSGGDF. This chain joins TRBV18 and TRBJ2-3; 16 positions match TRBD2. Germline-derived CDR1 and CDR2 are KGHSH and LQKENI. The CDR3 spans 12 residues.

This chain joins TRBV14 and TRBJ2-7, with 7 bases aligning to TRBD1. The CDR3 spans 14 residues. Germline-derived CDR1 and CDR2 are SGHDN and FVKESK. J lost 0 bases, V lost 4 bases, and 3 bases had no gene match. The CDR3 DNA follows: TGTGCCAGCAGCCCGACAGGGAGCTCCTACGAGCAGTACTTC. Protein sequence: CASSPTGSSYEQYF.

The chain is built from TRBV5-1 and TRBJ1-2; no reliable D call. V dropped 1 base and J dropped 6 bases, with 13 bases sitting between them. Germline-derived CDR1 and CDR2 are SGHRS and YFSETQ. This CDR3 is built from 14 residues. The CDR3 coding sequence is TGCGCCAGCAGCTTGTTTGGGGTCGGGGATGGCTACACCTTC. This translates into CASSLFGVGDGYTF.

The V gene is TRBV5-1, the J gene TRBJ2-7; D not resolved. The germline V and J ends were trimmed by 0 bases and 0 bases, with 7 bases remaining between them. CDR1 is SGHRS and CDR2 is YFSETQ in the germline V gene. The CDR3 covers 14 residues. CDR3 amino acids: CASSLDRNSYEQYF. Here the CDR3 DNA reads TGCGCCAGCAGCTTGGATCGTAACTCCTACGAGCAGTACTTC. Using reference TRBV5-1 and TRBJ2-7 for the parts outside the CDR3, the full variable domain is KAGVTQTPRYLIKTRGQQVTLSCSPISGHRSVSWYQQTPGQGLQFLFEYFSETQRNKGNFPGRFSGRQFSNSRSEMNVSTLELGDSALYLCASSLDRNSYEQYFGPGTRLTVT.